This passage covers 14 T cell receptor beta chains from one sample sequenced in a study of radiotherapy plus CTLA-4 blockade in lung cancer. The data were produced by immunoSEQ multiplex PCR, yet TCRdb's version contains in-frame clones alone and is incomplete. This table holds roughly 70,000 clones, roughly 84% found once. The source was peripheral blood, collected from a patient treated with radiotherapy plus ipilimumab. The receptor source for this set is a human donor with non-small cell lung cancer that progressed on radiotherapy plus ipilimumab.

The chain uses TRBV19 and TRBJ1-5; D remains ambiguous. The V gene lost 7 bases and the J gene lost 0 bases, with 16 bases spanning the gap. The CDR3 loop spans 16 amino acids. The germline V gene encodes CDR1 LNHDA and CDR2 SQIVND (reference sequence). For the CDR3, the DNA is TGTGCCAGTAATCTGGTAGGCTCTTATAGCAATCAGCCCCAGCATTTT. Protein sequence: CASNLVGSYSNQPQHF.

The CDR3 DNA sequence: TGTGCCAGCAGCATCACCGGGACGTACACTGAAGCTTTCTTT. Translated: CASSITGTYTEAFF. The rearrangement joins TRBV7-3 to TRBJ1-1, with a weak D call TRBD1 (5 bases). The length of the CDR3 is 14 residues. The ends were cut back, 5 bases at V and 3 bases at J, with 13 bases in the middle. The germline V gene has CDR1 SGHTA and CDR2 FQGTGA.

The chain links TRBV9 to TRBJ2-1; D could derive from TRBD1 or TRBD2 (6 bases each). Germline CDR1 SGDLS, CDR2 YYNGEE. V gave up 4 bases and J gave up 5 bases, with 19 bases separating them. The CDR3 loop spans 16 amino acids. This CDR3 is CASSQNAGGQHNEQFF. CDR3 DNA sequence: TGTGCCAGCAGCCAGAATGCCGGGGGCCAACACAATGAGCAGTTCTTC.

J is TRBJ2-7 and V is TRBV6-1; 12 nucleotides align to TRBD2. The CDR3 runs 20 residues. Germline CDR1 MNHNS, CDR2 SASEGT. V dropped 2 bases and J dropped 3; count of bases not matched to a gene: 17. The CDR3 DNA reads TGTGCCAGCAGTGAACTGGGTGGGTGGGTCGTGACTAGCGGGAGCTACGAGCAGTACGTC. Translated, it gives CASSELGGWVVTSGSYEQYV.

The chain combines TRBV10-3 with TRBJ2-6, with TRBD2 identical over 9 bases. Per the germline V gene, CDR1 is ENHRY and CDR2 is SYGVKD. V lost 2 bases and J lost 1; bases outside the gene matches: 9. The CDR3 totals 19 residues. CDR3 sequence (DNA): TGTGCCATCAGTGAGGTGGGTAGCGGGAGAGAATCTGGGGCCAACGTCCTGACTTTC. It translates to CAISEVGSGRESGANVLTF.

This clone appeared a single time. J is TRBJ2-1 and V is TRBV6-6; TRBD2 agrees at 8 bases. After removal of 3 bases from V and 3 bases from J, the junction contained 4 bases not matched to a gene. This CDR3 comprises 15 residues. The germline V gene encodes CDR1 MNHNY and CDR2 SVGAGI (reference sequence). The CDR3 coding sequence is TGTGCCAGCAGTTATTTAGCGGGAAGCTACAATGAGCAGTTCTTC. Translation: CASSYLAGSYNEQFF.

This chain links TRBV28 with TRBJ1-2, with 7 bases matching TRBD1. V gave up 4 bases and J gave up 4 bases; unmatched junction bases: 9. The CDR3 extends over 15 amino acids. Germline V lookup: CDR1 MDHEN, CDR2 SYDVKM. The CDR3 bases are TGTGCCAGCAGTTCTACTCTCCAGGGGGTCTATGGCTACACCTTC. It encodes CASSSTLQGVYGYTF.

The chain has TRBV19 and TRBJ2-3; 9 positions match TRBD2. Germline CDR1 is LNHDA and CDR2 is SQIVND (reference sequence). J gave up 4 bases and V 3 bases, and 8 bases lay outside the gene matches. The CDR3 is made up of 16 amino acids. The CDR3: CASSMGAGGVPDTQYF. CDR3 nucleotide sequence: TGTGCCAGTAGTATGGGAGCGGGAGGAGTACCAGATACGCAGTATTTT.

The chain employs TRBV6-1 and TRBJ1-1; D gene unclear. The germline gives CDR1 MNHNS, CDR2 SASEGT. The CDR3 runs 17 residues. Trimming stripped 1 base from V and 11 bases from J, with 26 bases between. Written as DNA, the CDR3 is TGTGCCAGCAGTGAAGTGAGCTTAGGAAGAGCCGCCGCACGTGCTTTCTTT. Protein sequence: CASSEVSLGRAAARAFF.

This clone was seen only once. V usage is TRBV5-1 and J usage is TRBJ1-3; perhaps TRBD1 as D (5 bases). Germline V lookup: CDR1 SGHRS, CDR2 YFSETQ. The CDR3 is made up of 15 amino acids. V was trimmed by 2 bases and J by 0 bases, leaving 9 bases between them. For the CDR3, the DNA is TGCGCCAGCAGCTTACAGGAGTACTCTGGAAACACCATATATTTT. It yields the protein CASSLQEYSGNTIYF.

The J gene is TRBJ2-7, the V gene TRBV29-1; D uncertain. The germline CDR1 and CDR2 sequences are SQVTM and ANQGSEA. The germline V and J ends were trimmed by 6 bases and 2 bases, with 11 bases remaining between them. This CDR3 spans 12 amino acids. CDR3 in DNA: TGCAGCGTCTCCTTTGTGGCCTACGAGCAGTACTTC. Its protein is CSVSFVAYEQYF.

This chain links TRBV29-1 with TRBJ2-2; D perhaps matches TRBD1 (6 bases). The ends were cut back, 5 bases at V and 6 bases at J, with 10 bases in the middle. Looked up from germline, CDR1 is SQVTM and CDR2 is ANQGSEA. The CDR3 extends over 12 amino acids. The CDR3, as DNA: TGCAGCGTTAGAACAGGGTCCGGGGAGCTGTTTTTT. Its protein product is CSVRTGSGELFF.

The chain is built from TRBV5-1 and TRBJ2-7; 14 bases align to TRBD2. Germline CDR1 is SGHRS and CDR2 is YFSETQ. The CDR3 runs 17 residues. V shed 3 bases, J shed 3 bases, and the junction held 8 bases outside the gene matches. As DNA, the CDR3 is TGCGCCAGCAGCTCGCTGCCCGGGACTAGCGGGAGCTACGAGCAGTACTTC. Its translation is CASSSLPGTSGSYEQYF.

CDR3 sequence reads: CAWSVALADTQYF. DNA of the CDR3: TGTGCCTGGAGTGTAGCTCTCGCAGATACGCAGTATTTT. The chain links TRBV30 to TRBJ2-3, with unresolved D. The CDR3 contains 13 residues. Trimming took off 0 bases at V and 4 bases at J, with 8 bases between the two ends. Germline loops: CDR1 GTSNPN, CDR2 SVGIG (reference sequence).